One T cell receptor (beta chain) is described in this entry. This sample stems from a study of blood T cell repertoires in COVID-19. Across the study: Acute-phase and convalescent COVID-19 samples originated in the United States, Italy and Spain. T cells, B-cell-depleted T cells, or PBMCs supplied cDNA or gDNA.

The germline V and J ends were trimmed by 2 bases and 12 bases, with 14 bases remaining between them. The CDR3 sequence is 14 residues long. Germline V gene lookup returns CDR1 SNHLY and CDR2 FYNNEI. In the authors' methods: Estimated nucleated cell counts came from reference gene primer amplification. Generated by immunoSEQ multiplex PCR, the TCRdb table keeps only in-frame clones and is missing some. That table supplies the V and J calls and clone size; D and trimming were determined from the DNA. The table lists about 47,000 clones, roughly 80% of them singletons. V gene TRBV2 combines with J gene TRBJ1-6; a possible D gene is TRBD1 (5 bases). The TCR sequence derives from a man aged 50 to 59 with acute or convalescent COVID-19. What was sequenced was peripheral blood. The CDR3 reads CASSETLWGEPLHF. The CDR3 DNA is TGTGCCAGCAGTGAAACCCTCTGGGGCGAACCCCTCCACTTT.